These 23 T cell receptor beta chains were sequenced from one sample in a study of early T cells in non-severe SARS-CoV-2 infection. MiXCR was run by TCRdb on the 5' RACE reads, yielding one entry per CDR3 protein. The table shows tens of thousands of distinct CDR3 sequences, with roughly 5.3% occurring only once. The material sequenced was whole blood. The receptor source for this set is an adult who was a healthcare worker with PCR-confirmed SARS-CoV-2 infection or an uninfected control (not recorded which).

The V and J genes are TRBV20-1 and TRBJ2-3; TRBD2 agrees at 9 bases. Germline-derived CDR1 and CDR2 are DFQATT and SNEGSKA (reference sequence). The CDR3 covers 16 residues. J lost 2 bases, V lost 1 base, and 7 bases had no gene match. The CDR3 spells CSARGSLAGFTDTQYF. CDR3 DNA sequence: TGCAGTGCTAGAGGTAGCCTAGCGGGATTCACAGATACGCAGTATTTT.

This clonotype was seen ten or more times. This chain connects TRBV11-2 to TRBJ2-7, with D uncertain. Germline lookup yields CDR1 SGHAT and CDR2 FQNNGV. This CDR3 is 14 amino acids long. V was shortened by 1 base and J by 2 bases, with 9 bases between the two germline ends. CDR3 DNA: TGTGCCAGCAGCTTAGTAAGGAGCCCCTACGAGCAGTACTTC. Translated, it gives CASSLVRSPYEQYF. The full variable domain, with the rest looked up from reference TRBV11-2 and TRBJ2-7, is EAGVAQSPRYKIIEKRQSVAFWCNPISGHATLYWYQQILGQGPKLLIQFQNNGVVDDSQLPKDRFSAERLKGVDSTLKIQPAKLEDSAVYLCASSLVRSPYEQYFGPGTRLTVT.

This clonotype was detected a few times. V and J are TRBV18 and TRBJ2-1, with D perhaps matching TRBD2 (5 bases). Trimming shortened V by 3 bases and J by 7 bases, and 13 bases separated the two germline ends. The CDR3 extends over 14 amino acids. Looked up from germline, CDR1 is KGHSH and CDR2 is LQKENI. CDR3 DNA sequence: TGTGCCAGCTCACCGAGGAAGGGAGAAAATGAGCAGTTCTTC. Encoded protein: CASSPRKGENEQFF.

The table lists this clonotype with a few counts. As DNA, the CDR3 is TGTGCCAGCAGCTTAGACTCTAGCGGCTACGAGCAGTACTTC. Its protein product is CASSLDSSGYEQYF. The chain uses TRBV11-3 and TRBJ2-7; 7 nucleotides agree with TRBD2. Germline V gives CDR1 SGHNT, CDR2 YENEEA. V was pared by 0 bases and J by 3 bases, with 2 bases of the junction left unmatched. This CDR3 comprises 14 residues.

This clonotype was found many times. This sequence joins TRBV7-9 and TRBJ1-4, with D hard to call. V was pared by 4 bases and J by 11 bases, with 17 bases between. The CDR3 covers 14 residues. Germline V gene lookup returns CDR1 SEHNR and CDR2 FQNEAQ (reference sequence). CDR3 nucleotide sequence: TGTGCCAGCAGCTCCCCCGGTGGCCTACCGAAACTGTTTTTT. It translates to CASSSPGGLPKLFF.

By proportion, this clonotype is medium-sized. Here the CDR3 DNA reads TGTGCCTGGAGTGTACAAGGTTGGCCCCAGCATTTT. This sequence encodes CAWSVQGWPQHF. This chain links TRBV30 with TRBJ1-5; D not certain. Trimming removed 0 bases at V and 9 bases at J, with 9 bases between. The germline gives CDR1 GTSNPN, CDR2 SVGIG (reference sequence). The CDR3 totals 12 residues.

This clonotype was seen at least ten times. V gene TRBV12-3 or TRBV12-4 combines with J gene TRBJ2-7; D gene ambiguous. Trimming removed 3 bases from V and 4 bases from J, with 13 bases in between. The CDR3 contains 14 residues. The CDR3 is CASSLVPPLYEQYF. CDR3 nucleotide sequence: TGTGCCAGCAGTTTGGTTCCACCTCTGTACGAGCAGTACTTC.

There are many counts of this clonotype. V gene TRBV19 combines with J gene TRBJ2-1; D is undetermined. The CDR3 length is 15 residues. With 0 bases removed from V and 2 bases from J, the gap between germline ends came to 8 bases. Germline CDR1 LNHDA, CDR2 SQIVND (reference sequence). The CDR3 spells CASSIERQPYNEQFF. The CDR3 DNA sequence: TGTGCCAGTAGTATAGAGAGGCAGCCCTACAATGAGCAGTTCTTC.

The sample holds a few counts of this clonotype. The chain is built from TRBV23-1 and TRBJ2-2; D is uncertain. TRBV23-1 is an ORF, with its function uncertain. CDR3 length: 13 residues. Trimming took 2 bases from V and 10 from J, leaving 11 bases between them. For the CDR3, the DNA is TGCGCCAGCAGTCAAGAGGTCCCACAGGAGCTGTTTTTT. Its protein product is CASSQEVPQELFF.

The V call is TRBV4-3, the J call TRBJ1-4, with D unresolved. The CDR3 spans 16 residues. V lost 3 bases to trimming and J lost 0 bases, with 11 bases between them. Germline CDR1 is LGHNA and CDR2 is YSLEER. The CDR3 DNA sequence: TGCGCCAGCAGCCAGGAGGACGGTGCAACTAATGAAAAACTGTTTTTT. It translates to CASSQEDGATNEKLFF.

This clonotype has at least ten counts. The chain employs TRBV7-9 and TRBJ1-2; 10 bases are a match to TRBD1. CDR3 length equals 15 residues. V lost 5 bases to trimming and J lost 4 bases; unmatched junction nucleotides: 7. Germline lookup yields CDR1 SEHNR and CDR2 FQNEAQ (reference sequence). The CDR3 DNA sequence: TGTGCCAGCAGCCGAGGACAGGGGGTGCCCTATGGCTACACCTTC. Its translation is CASSRGQGVPYGYTF. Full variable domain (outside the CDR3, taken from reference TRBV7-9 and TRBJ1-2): DTGVSQNPRHKITKRGQNVTFRCDPISEHNRLYWYRQTLGQGPEFLTYFQNEAQLEKSRLLSDRFSAERPKGSFSTLEIQRTEQGDSAMYLCASSRGQGVPYGYTFGSGTRLTVV.

In DNA, the CDR3 is TGTGCCAGCAGGTGGCAGGGAGGCAATCAGCCCCAGCATTTT. Translating gives CASRWQGGNQPQHF. The gene calls are TRBV6-2 or TRBV6-3 and TRBJ1-5; D is perhaps TRBD1 (5 bases). The CDR3 loop spans 14 amino acids. The V end was cut by 6 bases, the J end by 2 bases, with 11 bases between. Germline loops: CDR1 MNHEY, CDR2 SVGEGT.

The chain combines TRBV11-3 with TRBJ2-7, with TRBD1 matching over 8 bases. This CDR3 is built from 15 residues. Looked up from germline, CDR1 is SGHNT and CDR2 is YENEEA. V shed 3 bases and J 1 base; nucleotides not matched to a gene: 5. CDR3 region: CASSLGQVTSYEQYF. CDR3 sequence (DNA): TGTGCCAGCAGCTTGGGACAGGTGACTTCCTACGAGCAGTACTTC.

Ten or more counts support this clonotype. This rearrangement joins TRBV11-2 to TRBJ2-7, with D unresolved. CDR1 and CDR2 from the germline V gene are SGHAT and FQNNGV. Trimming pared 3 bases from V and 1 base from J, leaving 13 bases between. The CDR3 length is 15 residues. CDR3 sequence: CASSFTSGLSYEQYF. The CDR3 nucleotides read TGTGCCAGCAGCTTTACCTCTGGGCTATCCTACGAGCAGTACTTC.

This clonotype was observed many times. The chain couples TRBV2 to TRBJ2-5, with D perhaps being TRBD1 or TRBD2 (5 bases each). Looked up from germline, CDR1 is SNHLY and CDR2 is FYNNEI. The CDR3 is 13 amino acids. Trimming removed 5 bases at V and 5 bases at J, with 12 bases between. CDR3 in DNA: TGTGCCAGCAGTCGGGACGGCGAGGAGACCCAGTACTTC. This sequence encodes CASSRDGEETQYF. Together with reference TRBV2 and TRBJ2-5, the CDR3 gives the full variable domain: EPEVTQTPSHQVTQMGQEVILRCVPISNHLYFYWYRQILGQKVEFLVSFYNNEISEKSEIFDDQFSVERPDGSNFTLKIRSTKLEDSAMYFCASSRDGEETQYFGPGTRLLVL.

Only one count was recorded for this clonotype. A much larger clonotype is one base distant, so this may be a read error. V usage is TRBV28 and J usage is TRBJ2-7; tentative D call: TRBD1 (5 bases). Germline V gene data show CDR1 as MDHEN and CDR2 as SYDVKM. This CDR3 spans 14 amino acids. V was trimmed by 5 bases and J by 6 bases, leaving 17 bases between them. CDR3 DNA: TGTGCCAGCAGTATACCCCAGGGATATGGCGAGCAGTACTTC. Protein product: CASSIPQGYGEQYF.

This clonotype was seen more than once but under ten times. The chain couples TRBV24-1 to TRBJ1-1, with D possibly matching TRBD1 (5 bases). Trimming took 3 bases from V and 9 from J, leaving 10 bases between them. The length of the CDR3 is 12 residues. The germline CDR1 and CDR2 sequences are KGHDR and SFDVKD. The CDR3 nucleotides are TGTGCCACCAGTGATCCTCAGGGCAAAGCTTTCTTT. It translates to CATSDPQGKAFF.

CDR3 DNA: TGTGCCAGCAGTGAATCCAGGGGCTCCTACAATGAGCAGTTCTTC. Encoded protein: CASSESRGSYNEQFF. The V call is TRBV25-1, the J call TRBJ2-1, with D possibly matching TRBD1 (6 bases). V was pared by 1 base and J by 0 bases, with 7 bases between. The CDR3 contains 15 residues. Germline CDR1 is MGHDK and CDR2 is SYGVNS. Full variable domain (rest looked up from reference TRBV25-1 and TRBJ2-1): EADIYQTPRYLVIGTGKKITLECSQTMGHDKMYWYQQDPGMELHLIHYSYGVNSTEKGDLSSESTVSRIRTEHFPLTLESARPSHTSQYLCASSESRGSYNEQFFGPGTRLTVL.

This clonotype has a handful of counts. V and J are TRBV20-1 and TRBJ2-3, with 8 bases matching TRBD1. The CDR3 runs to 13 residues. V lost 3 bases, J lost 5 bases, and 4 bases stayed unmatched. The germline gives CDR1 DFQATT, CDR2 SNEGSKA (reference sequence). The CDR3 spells CSARTGVVDTQYF. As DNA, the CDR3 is TGCAGTGCTAGGACAGGGGTAGTAGATACGCAGTATTTT.

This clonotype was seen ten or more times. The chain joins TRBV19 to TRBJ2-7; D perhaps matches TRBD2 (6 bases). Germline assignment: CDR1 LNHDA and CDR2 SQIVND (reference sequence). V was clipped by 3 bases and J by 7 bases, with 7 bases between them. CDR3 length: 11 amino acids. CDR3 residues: CASSIGGEQYF. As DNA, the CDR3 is TGTGCCAGTAGTATCGGGGGAGAGCAGTACTTC.

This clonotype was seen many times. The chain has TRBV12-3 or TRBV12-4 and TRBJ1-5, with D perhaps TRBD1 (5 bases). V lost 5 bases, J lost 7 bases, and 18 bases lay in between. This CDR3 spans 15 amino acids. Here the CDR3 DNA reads TGTGCCAGCAGTATCGCACAGAAGAGGGGCCAGCCCCAGCATTTT. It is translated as CASSIAQKRGQPQHF.

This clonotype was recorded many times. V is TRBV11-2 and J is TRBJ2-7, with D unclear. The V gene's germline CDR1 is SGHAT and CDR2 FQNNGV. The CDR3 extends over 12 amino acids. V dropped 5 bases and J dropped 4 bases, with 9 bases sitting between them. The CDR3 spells CASSPSGYEQYF. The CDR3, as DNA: TGTGCCAGCAGCCCCTCGGGTTACGAGCAGTACTTC.

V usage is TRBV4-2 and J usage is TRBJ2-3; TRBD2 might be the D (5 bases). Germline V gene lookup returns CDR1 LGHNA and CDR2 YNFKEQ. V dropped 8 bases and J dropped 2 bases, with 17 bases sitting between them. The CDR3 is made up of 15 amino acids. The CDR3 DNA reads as TGTGCCAGCTGCTCGAGGATGGGAGACACAGATACGCAGTATTTT. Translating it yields CASCSRMGDTDTQYF.